Each of the 15 T cell receptor beta chains below was sequenced from the same sample in a study of T cells after yellow fever vaccination. MiXCR, run by TCRdb on the 5' RACE reads, gives a single entry per CDR3 protein. The table includes around 160,000 distinct CDR3 sequences, about 7% detected once. Sequencing used CD4+ T cells sorted from PBMCs, obtained 5 to 6 days after the first yellow fever vaccination. Source of these receptors: a man aged 18 to 29 who received the YFV17D yellow fever vaccine.

The CDR3 DNA reads as TGTGCCAGCAGCCGGCGACAGGTCGGAGCTGGGCGGCAGCCCCAGCATTTT. This translates into CASSRRQVGAGRQPQHF. The genes are TRBV5-6 and TRBJ1-5; D possibly corresponds to TRBD1 (6 bases). Germline V gene data show CDR1 as SGHDT and CDR2 as YYEEEE. The CDR3 consists of 17 residues. V dropped 4 bases and J dropped 7 bases, with 24 bases sitting between them.

This clonotype was seen only a few times. V and J are TRBV5-4 and TRBJ2-2; TRBD1 or TRBD2 may be the D gene (5 bases each). Between the trimmed V and J ends, which lost 3 bases and 6 bases, there was a span of 15 bases. The germline CDR1 and CDR2 sequences are SGHNT and YYREEE (reference sequence). This CDR3 has 15 residues. The CDR3 region is CASSWGPGLAGELFF. CDR3 bases: TGTGCCAGCAGCTGGGGACCGGGGCTCGCCGGGGAGCTGTTTTTT. The complete variable domain, with remaining parts taken from reference TRBV5-4 and TRBJ2-2, reads ETGVTQSPTHLIKTRGQQVTLRCSSQSGHNTVSWYQQALGQGPQFIFQYYREEENGRGNFPPRFSGLQFPNYSSELNVNALELDDSALYLCASSWGPGLAGELFFGEGSRLTVL.

This clonotype was recorded at least ten times. The J gene is TRBJ2-1, the V gene TRBV5-1; 8 bases map to TRBD2. J lost 7 bases, V lost 0 bases, and 6 bases had no gene match. CDR1 and CDR2 from the germline V gene are SGHRS and YFSETQ. CDR3 length: 15 residues. The CDR3 coding sequence is TGCGCCAGCAGCTTGGGACTAGCGAGCGTTAATGAGCAGTTCTTC. Translation gives CASSLGLASVNEQFF.

The V and J genes are TRBV7-9 and TRBJ1-1; D is ambiguous. Germline CDR1 reads SEHNR; CDR2 reads FQNEAQ (reference sequence). V lost 8 bases, J lost 1 base, and 11 bases lay in between. This CDR3 is built from 13 residues. Here the CDR3 reads CASRQTSNTEAFF. CDR3 nucleotides: TGTGCCAGCCGTCAGACGTCGAACACTGAAGCTTTCTTT.

This clonotype came up many times. This chain connects TRBV10-1 to TRBJ1-1; 10 bases are shared with TRBD1. The length of the CDR3 is 14 residues. Germline values: CDR1 WNHNN, CDR2 SYGVQD (reference sequence). With 4 bases clipped from V and 5 bases from J, the junction kept 4 bases outside the gene matches. CDR3 sequence: CASSGPGQGTEAFF. CDR3 DNA: TGCGCCAGCAGTGGACCGGGACAGGGGACTGAAGCTTTCTTT.

V is TRBV18 and J is TRBJ2-1; D is ambiguous. Per the germline V gene, CDR1 is KGHSH and CDR2 is LQKENI. The CDR3 loop spans 13 amino acids. The V and J ends lost 3 bases and 8 bases respectively, with 11 bases between them. The CDR3 nucleotides read TGTGCCAGCTCACCCTTGGCCCCCGATGAGCAGTTCTTC. Its protein is CASSPLAPDEQFF.

CDR3 residues: CASSSAQAGGNTIYF. Written as DNA, the CDR3 is TGTGCCAGCAGCTCGGCCCAAGCCGGTGGAAACACCATATATTTT. The rearrangement links TRBV5-4 to TRBJ1-3, with unresolved D. Germline CDR1 SGHNT, CDR2 YYREEE (reference sequence). V was shortened by 3 bases and J by 3 bases, with 13 bases between the two germline ends. The CDR3 sequence is 15 residues long.

This clonotype was detected ten times or more. The chain employs TRBV7-3 and TRBJ2-3, with D possibly TRBD2 on 5 matching bases. The V and J ends lost 2 bases and 6 bases respectively, with 9 bases between them. Germline loops: CDR1 SGHTA, CDR2 FQGTGA. This CDR3 is 13 amino acids long. The CDR3 reads CASSLLIADTQYF. CDR3 DNA sequence: TGTGCCAGCAGCTTATTGATAGCGGATACGCAGTATTTT. The entire variable domain, with the rest obtained from reference TRBV7-3 and TRBJ2-3, is as follows: GAGVSQTPSNKVTEKGKYVELRCDPISGHTALYWYRQSLGQGPEFLIYFQGTGAADDSGLPNDRFFAVRPEGSVSTLKIQRTERGDSAVYLCASSLLIADTQYFGPGTRLTVL.

Comment on this clonotype: A read error may account for a junction end that differs from germline. The chain has TRBV4-2 and TRBJ1-1; D not certain. Looked up from germline, CDR1 is LGHNA and CDR2 is YNFKEQ. CDR3 length: 14 amino acids. The CDR3 is CARSPRLGPTEAFF. CDR3 nucleotide sequence: TGTGCCAGGAGCCCCAGGCTAGGCCCCACTGAAGCTTTCTTT.

In this sample, this clonotype turned up a few times. The chain has TRBV5-4 and TRBJ1-1; no reliable D call. Between the trimmed V and J ends, which lost 0 bases and 4 bases, there was a span of 13 bases. This CDR3 spans 15 amino acids. The germline CDR1 and CDR2 sequences are SGHNT and YYREEE (reference sequence). CDR3 sequence (DNA): TGTGCCAGCAGCTTGGGTGAGGGATATATCACTGAAGCTTTCTTT. This sequence encodes CASSLGEGYITEAFF.

This clonotype has ten or more counts. This chain joins TRBV4-3 and TRBJ1-1; no clear D gene. V was pared by 0 bases and J by 4 bases, with 6 bases between. This CDR3 is 13 amino acids long. The germline CDR1 and CDR2 sequences are LGHNA and YSLEER. The CDR3 here is CASSQDRSTEAFF. The CDR3 DNA is TGCGCCAGCAGCCAAGATCGTAGCACTGAAGCTTTCTTT.

The CDR3 sequence: CASSLAVRTGYNEQFF. The CDR3 DNA is TGCGCCAGCAGCTTGGCAGTAAGGACAGGATACAATGAGCAGTTCTTC. The chain has TRBV5-1 and TRBJ2-1, with 7 positions matching TRBD1. The CDR3 extends over 16 amino acids. Germline assignment: CDR1 SGHRS and CDR2 YFSETQ. Unmatched junction bases numbered 7, after V lost 0 bases and J lost 4 bases.

Ten or more counts support this clonotype. The rearrangement links TRBV9 to TRBJ2-3, with TRBD2 matching over 12 bases. CDR3 length: 17 amino acids. CDR1 and CDR2 (germline): SGDLS, YYNGEE. The V gene end was trimmed by 0 bases and the J gene end by 12 bases; junction bases not matched to a gene: 14. CDR3 sequence: CASSVVGLAGGQFPQYF. The DNA of the CDR3 is TGTGCCAGCAGCGTAGTCGGTCTAGCGGGGGGGCAGTTCCCACAGTATTTT.

There are many counts of this clonotype. V gene TRBV5-6 combines with J gene TRBJ2-2; no definite D call. This CDR3 has 12 amino acids. Trimming took off 8 bases at V and 7 bases at J, with 12 bases between the two ends. Germline CDR1 is SGHDT and CDR2 is YYEEEE. The CDR3: CASSLQIGELFF. For the CDR3, the DNA is TGTGCCAGTAGTCTTCAAATCGGGGAGCTGTTTTTT.

The table lists this clonotype with many counts. The gene calls are TRBV27 and TRBJ1-6; D is undetermined. The CDR3 consists of 15 residues. From germline, CDR1 is MNHEY and CDR2 SMNVEV (reference sequence). V was trimmed by 3 bases and J by 6 bases, leaving 12 bases between them. The CDR3 DNA follows: TGTGCCAGCAGTTTCCTGGCAGGCGGTAATTCACCCCTCCACTTT. Translated: CASSFLAGGNSPLHF.